These 2 T cell receptor beta chains were sequenced from one sample in a study of cytomegalovirus exposure and HLA in healthy donors. The study ran its PCR with 60 Vbeta and 13 Jbeta primers. Here immunoSEQ multiplex PCR was the method, and the copy in TCRdb shows in-frame clones only, minus some. This sample has 180,000 or so clones, with over 60% found just once. The sequencing sample was made of PBMCs. All receptors come from a man in his forties or fifties in good health and CMV-seropositive.

This sequence joins TRBV4-2 and TRBJ2-7, with D maybe TRBD1 (5 bases). The CDR3 spans 15 residues. With 0 bases removed from V and 3 bases from J, the gap between germline ends came to 12 bases. Germline V gene data show CDR1 as LGHNA and CDR2 as YNFKEQ. CDR3 sequence reads: CASSQEWGPSYEQYF. The CDR3 bases are TGTGCCAGCAGCCAAGAGTGGGGCCCAAGCTACGAGCAGTACTTC.

The chain carries TRBV28 and TRBJ1-2; 7 bases line up with TRBD1. Trimming removed 2 bases from V and 2 bases from J; junction bases left unmatched: 11. The CDR3 spans 17 residues. CDR1 is MDHEN and CDR2 is SYDVKM in the germline V gene. Written as DNA, the CDR3 is TGTGCCAGCAGTTTAGCATCCCTACAGGGGAAAAACTATGGCTACACCTTC. This sequence encodes CASSLASLQGKNYGYTF.